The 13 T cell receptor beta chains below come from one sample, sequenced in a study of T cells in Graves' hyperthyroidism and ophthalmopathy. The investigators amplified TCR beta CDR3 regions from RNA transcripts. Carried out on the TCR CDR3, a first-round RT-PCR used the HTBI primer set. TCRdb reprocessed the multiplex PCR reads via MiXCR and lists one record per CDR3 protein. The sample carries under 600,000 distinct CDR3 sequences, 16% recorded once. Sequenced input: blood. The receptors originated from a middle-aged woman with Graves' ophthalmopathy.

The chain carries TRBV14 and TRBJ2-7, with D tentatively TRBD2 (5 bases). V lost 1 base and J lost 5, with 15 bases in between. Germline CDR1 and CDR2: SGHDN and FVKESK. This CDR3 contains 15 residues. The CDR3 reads CASSQGRGSTHEQYF. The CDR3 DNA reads TGTGCCAGCAGCCAAGGCCGGGGTAGTACCCACGAGCAGTACTTC.

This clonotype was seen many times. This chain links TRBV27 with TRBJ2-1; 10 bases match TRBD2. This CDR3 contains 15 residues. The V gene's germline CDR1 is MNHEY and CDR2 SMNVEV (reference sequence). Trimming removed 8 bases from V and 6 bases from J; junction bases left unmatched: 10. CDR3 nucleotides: TGTGCCAGCGGAAGCTTAGCGGGAGGTGGCAATGAGCAGTTCTTC. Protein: CASGSLAGGGNEQFF.

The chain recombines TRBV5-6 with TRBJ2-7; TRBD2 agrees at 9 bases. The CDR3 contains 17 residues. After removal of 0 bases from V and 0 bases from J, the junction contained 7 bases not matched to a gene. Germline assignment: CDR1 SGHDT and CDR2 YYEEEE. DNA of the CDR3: TGTGCCAGCAGCTTGGGGTATAGCGGGGGTACCTCCTACGAGCAGTACTTC. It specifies CASSLGYSGGTSYEQYF.

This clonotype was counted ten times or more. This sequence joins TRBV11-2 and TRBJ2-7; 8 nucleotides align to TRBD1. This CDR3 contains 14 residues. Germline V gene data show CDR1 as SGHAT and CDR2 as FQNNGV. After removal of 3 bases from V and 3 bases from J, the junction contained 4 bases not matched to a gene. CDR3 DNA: TGTGCCAGCAGCTTCAGGGGGCTGCTCTACGAGCAGTACTTC. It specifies CASSFRGLLYEQYF.

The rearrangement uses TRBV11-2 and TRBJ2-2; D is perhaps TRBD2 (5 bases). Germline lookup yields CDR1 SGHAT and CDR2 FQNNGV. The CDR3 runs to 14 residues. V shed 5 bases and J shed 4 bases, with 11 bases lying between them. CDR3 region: CASSPSGGTGELFF. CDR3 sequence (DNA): TGTGCCAGCAGCCCCAGCGGTGGCACCGGGGAGCTGTTTTTT.

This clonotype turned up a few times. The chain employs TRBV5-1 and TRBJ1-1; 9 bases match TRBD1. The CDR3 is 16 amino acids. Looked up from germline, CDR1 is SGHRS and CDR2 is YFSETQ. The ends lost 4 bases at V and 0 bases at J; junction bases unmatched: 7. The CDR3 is CASSPGQGPMNTEAFF. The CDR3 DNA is TGCGCCAGCAGCCCAGGACAGGGGCCGATGAACACTGAAGCTTTCTTT.

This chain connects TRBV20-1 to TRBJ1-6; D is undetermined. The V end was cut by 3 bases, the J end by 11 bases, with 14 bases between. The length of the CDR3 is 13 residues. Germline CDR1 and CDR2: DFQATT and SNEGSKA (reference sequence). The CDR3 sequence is CSASDEPNPPLHF. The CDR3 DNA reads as TGCAGTGCTAGCGACGAACCCAATCCACCCCTCCACTTT.

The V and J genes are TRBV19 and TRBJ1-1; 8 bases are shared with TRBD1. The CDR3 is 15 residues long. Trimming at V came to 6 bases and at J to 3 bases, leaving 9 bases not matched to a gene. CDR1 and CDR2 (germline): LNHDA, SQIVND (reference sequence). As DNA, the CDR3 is TGTGCCAGTAGGGAAGGGACAGGCCGTTACACTGAAGCTTTCTTT. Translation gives CASREGTGRYTEAFF.

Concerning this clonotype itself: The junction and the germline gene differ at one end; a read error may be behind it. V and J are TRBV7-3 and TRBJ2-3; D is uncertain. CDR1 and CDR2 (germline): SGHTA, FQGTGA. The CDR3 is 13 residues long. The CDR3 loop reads CATSSEPSDTQYF. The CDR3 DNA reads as TGTGCCACCAGCTCCGAGCCCTCAGATACGCAGTATTTT.

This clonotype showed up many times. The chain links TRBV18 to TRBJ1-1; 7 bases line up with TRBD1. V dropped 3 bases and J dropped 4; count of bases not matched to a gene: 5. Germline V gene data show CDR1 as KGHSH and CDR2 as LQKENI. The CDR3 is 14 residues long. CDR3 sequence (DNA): TGTGCCAGCTCACCGACAGGGTTGGGCACTGAAGCTTTCTTT. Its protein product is CASSPTGLGTEAFF.

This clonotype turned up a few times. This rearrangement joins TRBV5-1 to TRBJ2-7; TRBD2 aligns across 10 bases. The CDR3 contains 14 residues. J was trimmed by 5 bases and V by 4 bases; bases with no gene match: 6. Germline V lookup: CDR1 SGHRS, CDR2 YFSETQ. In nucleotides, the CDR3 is TGCGCCAGCAGCCCTCTAGCGGGAGTCGACGAGCAGTACTTC. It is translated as CASSPLAGVDEQYF.

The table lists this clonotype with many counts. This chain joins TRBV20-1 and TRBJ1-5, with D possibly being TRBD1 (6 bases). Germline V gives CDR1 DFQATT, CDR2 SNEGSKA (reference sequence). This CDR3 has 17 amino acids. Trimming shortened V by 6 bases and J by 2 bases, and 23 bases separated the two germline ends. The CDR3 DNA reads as TGCAGTGCAACGGACAGATCAAGATCCTTGGGCAATCAGCCCCAGCATTTT. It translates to CSATDRSRSLGNQPQHF.

Written as DNA, the CDR3 is TGTGCCAGCAGCTCAGTAGGCGGTGGAAAACTGTTTTTT. This codes for CASSSVGGGKLFF. The chain joins TRBV7-9 to TRBJ1-4; no firm D call. With 4 bases removed from V and 10 bases from J, the gap between germline ends came to 13 bases. The germline V gene encodes CDR1 SEHNR and CDR2 FQNEAQ (reference sequence). CDR3 size: 13 residues.